This T cell receptor (beta chain) was documented in a study of T cells in Graves' hyperthyroidism and ophthalmopathy. Whole-study results and caveats: Blood held most thyroid clonotypes expanded above 0.001 frequency.

This CDR3 is built from 15 residues. Trimming pared 4 bases from V and 3 bases from J, leaving 15 bases between. From germline, CDR1 is SGHNT and CDR2 YYREEE (reference sequence). This clonotype was counted ten times or more. Antigen unknown. A NOSPECS grade of at least 4, a Clinical Activity Score of at least 3 and duration under 3 months were recorded in ophthalmopathy patients. TCR beta CDR3 regions were amplified from RNA transcripts. The HTBI primer set drove a first-round RT-PCR of the TCR CDR3. TCRdb called the multiplex PCR reads again in MiXCR, with one record for every CDR3 protein. The sample has about half a million distinct CDR3 sequences, about 16% seen once.

The clonotype was recovered from a woman aged 30 to 39 with Graves' ophthalmopathy. V is TRBV5-4 and J is TRBJ2-3; no definite D call. Sample: blood. This chain's CDR3 is CASSIEPEQTDTQYF. CDR3 sequence (DNA): TGTGCCAGCAGCATCGAACCAGAGCAGACAGATACGCAGTATTTT.